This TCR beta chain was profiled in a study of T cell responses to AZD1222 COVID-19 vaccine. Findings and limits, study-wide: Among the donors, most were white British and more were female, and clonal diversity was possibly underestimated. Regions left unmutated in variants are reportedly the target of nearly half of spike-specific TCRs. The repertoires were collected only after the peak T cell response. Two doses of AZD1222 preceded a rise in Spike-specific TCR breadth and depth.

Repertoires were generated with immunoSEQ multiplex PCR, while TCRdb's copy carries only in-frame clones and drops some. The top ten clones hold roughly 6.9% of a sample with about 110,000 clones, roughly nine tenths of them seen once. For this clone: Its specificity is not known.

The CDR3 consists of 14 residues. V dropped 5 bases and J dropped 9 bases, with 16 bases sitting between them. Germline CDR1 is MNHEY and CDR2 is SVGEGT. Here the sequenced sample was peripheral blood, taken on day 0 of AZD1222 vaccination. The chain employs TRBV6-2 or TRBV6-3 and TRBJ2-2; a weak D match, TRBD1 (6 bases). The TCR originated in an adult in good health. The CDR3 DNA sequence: TGTGCCAGCAGTCTGACCCTGGGACACAGGGAGCTGTTTTTT. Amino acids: CASSLTLGHRELFF.